The 23 T cell receptor beta chains reported below all come from one sample, sequenced in a study of cytomegalovirus exposure and HLA in healthy donors (dated by TCRdb to about 2017). Receptor amplification or capture employed the immunoSEQ multiplex PCR assay. A mixture of 60 forward primers for TCR Vbeta segments and 13 reverse primers for TCR Jbeta segments was used in the multiplex PCR. TCRdb obtained this table from immuneACCESS and retained in-frame rearrangements with V and J assigned. These tables miss some clones; where compared with another copy, unresolved V genes account for less than half of the shortfall, and the remainder is unexplained. This sample lists around 120,000 clones; approximately 76% were detected once. The ten largest clones capture around 28% of the sample. The sequenced material came from PBMCs. These receptors originate from a man between 60 and 75 years old in good health and CMV-seropositive.

This clone was counted between two and nine times. V usage is TRBV7-8 and J usage is TRBJ2-3; no clear D gene. Germline-derived CDR1 and CDR2 are SGHVS and FQNEAQ. The V end lost 1 base, the J end lost 6 bases, and 11 bases lay between the germline ends. The CDR3 covers 14 residues. DNA for the CDR3: TGTGCCAGCAGCTTAGGAGTCGGTGAGGATACGCAGTATTTT. This gives the protein CASSLGVGEDTQYF. The whole variable domain, remainder taken from reference TRBV7-8 and TRBJ2-3, is GAGVSQSPRYKVAKRGQDVALRCDPISGHVSLFWYQQALGQGPEFLTYFQNEAQLDKSGLPSDRFFAERPEGSVSTLKIQRTQQEDSAVYLCASSLGVGEDTQYFGPGTRLTVL.

The CDR3 nucleotides read TGTGCCAGCAGCTTTACAGGGGGCAAAGAGACCCAGTACTTC. Translation gives CASSFTGGKETQYF. This chain joins TRBV7-9 and TRBJ2-5; 9 bases are a match to TRBD1. The CDR3 extends over 14 amino acids. J lost 3 bases, V lost 3 bases, and 2 bases had no gene match. Per the germline V gene, CDR1 is SEHNR and CDR2 is FQNEAQ (reference sequence).

This chain uses TRBV5-1 with TRBJ1-1; D not resolved. The V end lost 4 bases, the J end lost 4 bases, and 11 bases lay between the germline ends. The CDR3 contains 13 residues. Germline CDR1 is SGHRS and CDR2 is YFSETQ. CDR3 sequence reads: CASSAGRSTEAFF. The CDR3 DNA reads as TGCGCCAGCAGCGCCGGCCGGAGCACTGAAGCTTTCTTT.

Here the CDR3 DNA reads TGTGCGAGCCAGGGGAGTAGCTCCTATAATTCACCCCTCCACTTT. It is translated as CASQGSSSYNSPLHF. The chain recombines TRBV18 with TRBJ1-6; tentatively, D is TRBD1 (6 bases). Per the germline V gene, CDR1 is KGHSH and CDR2 is LQKENI. The length of the CDR3 is 15 residues.

This chain connects TRBV28 to TRBJ2-5; 7 positions match TRBD2. The CDR3 has 13 amino acids. V lost 3 bases, J lost 5 bases, and 3 bases stayed unmatched. The germline gives CDR1 MDHEN, CDR2 SYDVKM. CDR3 sequence (DNA): TGTGCCAGCAGTTTTGCCGGGAGGGAGACCCAGTACTTC. It translates to CASSFAGRETQYF.

The rearrangement links TRBV7-2 to TRBJ2-5, with TRBD1 matching 8 bases. CDR1 SGHTA and CDR2 FQGNSA come from the germline V gene. This CDR3 is built from 14 residues. V was clipped by 5 bases and J by 5 bases; unmatched bases: 7. CDR3 in DNA: TGTGCCAGCAGCGAGGACAGGGCTTCGGAGACCCAGTACTTC. Translated: CASSEDRASETQYF.

The chain links TRBV10-3 to TRBJ2-5; D possibly corresponds to TRBD1 (6 bases). Germline values: CDR1 ENHRY, CDR2 SYGVKD. V was clipped by 3 bases and J by 0 bases, with 8 bases between them. The CDR3 consists of 14 residues. The CDR3 nucleotides read TGTGCCATCAGTGATCGGACAGACCAAGAGACCCAGTACTTC. Its translation: CAISDRTDQETQYF.

The chain joins TRBV19 to TRBJ2-1; TRBD1 might be the D (5 bases). V lost 0 bases and J lost 0, with 12 bases in between. CDR1 and CDR2 from the germline V gene are LNHDA and SQIVND (reference sequence). This CDR3 spans 17 amino acids. The CDR3 sequence is CASSIDGARVSYNEQFF. In nucleotides, the CDR3 is TGTGCCAGTAGTATAGATGGAGCCAGGGTCTCCTACAATGAGCAGTTCTTC.

The rearrangement links TRBV5-5 to TRBJ1-5, with 7 nucleotides matching TRBD1. In germline, CDR1 is SGHKS, CDR2 YYEKEE (reference sequence). The junction had 1 base not matched to a gene; V was cut back by 0 bases and J by 10 bases. The CDR3 length is 12 residues. CDR3 DNA sequence: TGTGCCAGCAGCTTGGACAGGGGTCCCCAGCATTTT. Protein product: CASSLDRGPQHF.

This clone has more than one count but fewer than ten. CDR3 region: CASSPSRGGKDSPLHF. CDR3 nucleotide sequence: TGCGCCAGCAGCCCCAGTCGTGGAGGGAAGGATTCACCCCTCCACTTT. V and J are TRBV5-1 and TRBJ1-6; D is undetermined. The CDR3 has 16 residues. With 4 bases removed from V and 8 bases from J, the gap between germline ends came to 19 bases. CDR1 and CDR2 (germline): SGHRS, YFSETQ.

This chain connects TRBV9 to TRBJ1-5; 11 bases fit TRBD1. The CDR3 sequence is 15 residues long. J lost 5 bases, V lost 3 bases, and 4 bases had no gene match. Germline V gene sequence: CDR1 SGDLS, CDR2 YYNGEE. CDR3 in DNA: TGTGCCAGCAGCGACGGACAGGGGGCCCATCAGCCCCAGCATTTT. Its translation is CASSDGQGAHQPQHF.

The chain uses TRBV28 and TRBJ2-2; 9 bases fit TRBD2. The CDR3 is 15 residues long. V shed 2 bases and J 3 bases; nucleotides not matched to a gene: 1. Germline CDR1 and CDR2: MDHEN and SYDVKM. The CDR3 reads CASSLAGGYTGELFF. CDR3 in DNA: TGTGCCAGCAGTTTAGCGGGAGGGTACACCGGGGAGCTGTTTTTT.

This clone was seen once. The gene calls are TRBV5-1 and TRBJ1-2; the match to TRBD1 covers 7 bases. The ends lost 4 bases at V and 12 bases at J; junction bases unmatched: 9. Per germline, CDR1 SGHRS and CDR2 YFSETQ. The CDR3 sequence is 12 residues long. CDR3 coding DNA: TGCGCCAGCAGCAAGGACGGAACAGGGGACACCTTC. Its protein product is CASSKDGTGDTF.

This sequence joins TRBV9 and TRBJ2-1, with D possibly being TRBD2 (6 bases). CDR3 length: 15 residues. V dropped 2 bases and J dropped 8 bases, with 17 bases sitting between them. Germline assignment: CDR1 SGDLS and CDR2 YYNGEE. CDR3 sequence (DNA): TGTGCCAGCAGCGTCTCCACAAGGGGCGGGGATGAGCAGTTCTTC. This codes for CASSVSTRGGDEQFF. Full variable domain (remainder filled in from reference TRBV9 and TRBJ2-1): DSGVTQTPKHLITATGQRVTLRCSPRSGDLSVYWYQQSLDQGLQFLIQYYNGEERAKGNILERFSAQQFPDLHSELNLSSLELGDSALYFCASSVSTRGGDEQFFGPGTRLTVL.

This clone appeared a single time. The chain carries TRBV5-4 and TRBJ1-1; no clear D gene. Germline lookup yields CDR1 SGHNT and CDR2 YYREEE (reference sequence). The length of the CDR3 is 15 residues. The germline V and J ends were trimmed by 0 bases and 1 base, with 10 bases remaining between them. The DNA for the CDR3 is TGTGCCAGCAGCTTGGGAACCTCAGGGAACACTGAAGCTTTCTTT. Its protein is CASSLGTSGNTEAFF.

The genes are TRBV5-1 and TRBJ2-1; D may be TRBD1 (6 bases). The V gene's germline CDR1 is SGHRS and CDR2 YFSETQ. The CDR3 totals 18 residues. V lost 1 base and J 2 bases, leaving 19 bases between the germline ends. The CDR3 bases are TGCGCCAGCAGCTTGACAGGGTCGATAGCCCGGACCTACAATGAGCAGTTCTTC. Protein sequence: CASSLTGSIARTYNEQFF.

Of note for this clone: A junction end diverges from the germline sequence, so it may reflect a read error. The chain couples TRBV4-1 to TRBJ2-2; D may be TRBD1 (5 bases). The CDR3 loop spans 16 amino acids. CDR1 and CDR2 from the germline V gene are MGHRA and YSYEKL. The CDR3 loop is CASSPLGQGSAGELFF. Here the CDR3 DNA reads TGTGCCAGCAGCCCCTTAGGACAAGGGTCAGCCGGGGAGCTGTTTTTT.

The V and J genes are TRBV7-9 and TRBJ1-2, with D unresolved. The CDR3 runs 14 residues. Between the trimmed V and J ends, which lost 1 base and 3 bases, there was a span of 9 bases. Looked up from germline, CDR1 is SEHNR and CDR2 is FQNEAQ (reference sequence). CDR3 bases: TGTGCCAGCAGCTTAGACGTGGGCGACTATGGCTACACCTTC. Amino acid sequence: CASSLDVGDYGYTF.

The chain employs TRBV5-1 and TRBJ1-1; TRBD1 matches at 9 bases. Per germline, CDR1 SGHRS and CDR2 YFSETQ. With 4 bases clipped from V and 5 bases from J, the junction kept 6 bases outside the gene matches. The CDR3 length is 14 residues. In DNA form, the CDR3 reads TGCGCCAGCAGCGCACAGGGGGCAGGGACTGAAGCTTTCTTT. Amino acid sequence: CASSAQGAGTEAFF.

The table lists this clone with a count of one. The chain combines TRBV5-4 with TRBJ1-2; 12 nucleotides line up with TRBD1. Germline V gene data show CDR1 as SGHNT and CDR2 as YYREEE (reference sequence). CDR3 size: 17 residues. The junction had 11 bases not matched to a gene; V was cut back by 4 bases and J by 4 bases. The CDR3 region has the DNA TGTGCCAGCAGCCCCGGGACAGGGGGCGCGAGTCCCTATGGCTACACCTTC. It is translated as CASSPGTGGASPYGYTF.

This chain joins TRBV5-1 and TRBJ1-1; possible D gene TRBD1, 5 bases. The V gene's germline CDR1 is SGHRS and CDR2 YFSETQ. The CDR3 is 14 residues long. The V and J ends lost 4 bases and 1 base respectively, with 11 bases between them. The CDR3 bases are TGCGCCAGCAGCAGTGGACATCCGAACACTGAAGCTTTCTTT. It translates to CASSSGHPNTEAFF. Full variable domain (missing parts from reference TRBV5-1 and TRBJ1-1): KAGVTQTPRYLIKTRGQQVTLSCSPISGHRSVSWYQQTPGQGLQFLFEYFSETQRNKGNFPGRFSGRQFSNSRSEMNVSTLELGDSALYLCASSSGHPNTEAFFGQGTRLTVV.

This clone appeared a few times. V is TRBV6-5 and J is TRBJ1-1, with 8 bases that match TRBD1. CDR1 MNHEY and CDR2 SVGAGI come from the germline V gene. The CDR3 has 13 amino acids. With 10 bases clipped from V and 10 bases from J, the junction kept 14 bases outside the gene matches. The CDR3 DNA reads as TGTGCCACGAGGGTGGACAGGGACCTTGGAGCTTTCTTT. Amino acids: CATRVDRDLGAFF.

This clone was seen only once. The chain uses TRBV6-1 and TRBJ1-1; D is undetermined. The germline V and J ends were trimmed by 5 bases and 3 bases, with 10 bases remaining between them. Germline assignment: CDR1 MNHNS and CDR2 SASEGT. The CDR3 sequence is 13 residues long. The CDR3 nucleotides read TGTGCCAGCAGTATAAAGAGAGACACTGAAGCTTTCTTT. As protein: CASSIKRDTEAFF.